The 25 T cell receptor beta chains below were found in one sample sequenced in a study of technical replicates of blood from several donors. Profiled with immunoSEQ multiplex PCR; TCRdb holds only in-frame clones, not every one. Among about 67,000 clones listed, roughly 98% were seen once. The material sequenced was T cells isolated from PBMCs. These receptors all stem from a human donor in good health.

The chain recombines TRBV28 with TRBJ1-2; 7 positions match TRBD1. Germline CDR1 reads MDHEN; CDR2 reads SYDVKM. Trimming removed 8 bases from V and 5 bases from J; junction bases left unmatched: 5. The CDR3 spans 12 residues. CDR3 sequence: CASLGQEYGYTF. As DNA, the CDR3 is TGTGCCAGCCTCGGACAGGAATATGGCTACACCTTC.

The chain couples TRBV19 to TRBJ1-5; possibly TRBD1 for D (5 bases). The V gene's germline CDR1 is LNHDA and CDR2 SQIVND (reference sequence). The CDR3 totals 14 residues. Trimming removed 7 bases from V and 0 bases from J, with 10 bases in between. The CDR3 DNA reads TGTGCCAGTACGGGGGTAAATAGCAATCAGCCCCAGCATTTT. Translation: CASTGVNSNQPQHF.

The rearrangement links TRBV2 to TRBJ1-6, with D possibly matching TRBD1 (6 bases). The germline CDR1 and CDR2 sequences are SNHLY and FYNNEI. V shed 3 bases and J shed 0 bases, with 6 bases lying between them. CDR3 size: 15 residues. This chain's CDR3 is CASSEDSSYNSPLHF. The CDR3 coding sequence is TGTGCCAGCAGTGAGGACAGCTCCTATAATTCACCCCTCCACTTT. Drawing the rest from reference TRBV2 and TRBJ1-6, the complete variable domain is EPEVTQTPSHQVTQMGQEVILRCVPISNHLYFYWYRQILGQKVEFLVSFYNNEISEKSEIFDDQFSVERPDGSNFTLKIRSTKLEDSAMYFCASSEDSSYNSPLHFGNGTRLTVT.

The V and J genes are TRBV9 and TRBJ1-1, with a possible D match to TRBD1 (5 bases). Germline CDR1 reads SGDLS; CDR2 reads YYNGEE. V was shortened by 3 bases and J by 5 bases, with 14 bases between the two germline ends. There are 14 residues in the CDR3. CDR3 residues: CASSAVGGLTEAFF. The CDR3 DNA is TGTGCCAGCAGCGCCGTGGGGGGTTTAACTGAAGCTTTCTTT.

The chain links TRBV29-1 to TRBJ1-2; 8 bases map to TRBD1. The germline CDR1 and CDR2 sequences are SQVTM and ANQGSEA. Unmatched junction bases numbered 1, after V lost 2 bases and J lost 8 bases. The CDR3 consists of 11 residues. CDR3 in DNA: TGCAGCGTTGAAAGGGACAGGGGCTACACCTTC. Translating it yields CSVERDRGYTF. The complete variable domain, with remaining parts taken from reference TRBV29-1 and TRBJ1-2, reads SAVISQKPSRDICQRGTSLTIQCQVDSQVTMMFWYRQQPGQSLTLIATANQGSEATYESGFVIDKFPISRPNLTFSTLTVSNMSPEDSSIYLCSVERDRGYTFGSGTRLTVV.

The chain links TRBV9 to TRBJ1-6; no definite D call. Germline-derived CDR1 and CDR2 are SGDLS and YYNGEE. The CDR3 covers 12 residues. V gave up 3 bases and J gave up 10 bases, with 8 bases separating them. The CDR3 DNA is TGTGCCAGCAGCGCCTCAGAATCACCCCTCCACTTT. It encodes CASSASESPLHF.

This chain connects TRBV7-9 to TRBJ2-7; TRBD2 matches at 9 bases. Trimming took 1 base from V and 5 from J; bases not matched to a gene: 3. The CDR3 runs 14 residues. The germline V gene encodes CDR1 SEHNR and CDR2 FQNEAQ (reference sequence). In DNA, the CDR3 is TGTGCCAGCAGCTTAGAACTAGCGGGCAACGAGCAGTACTTC. Translated: CASSLELAGNEQYF.

The rearrangement joins TRBV28 to TRBJ1-2; tentatively, D is TRBD1 (6 bases). The V gene lost 4 bases and the J gene lost 5 bases, with 14 bases spanning the gap. The germline V gene encodes CDR1 MDHEN and CDR2 SYDVKM. This CDR3 contains 14 residues. The CDR3 coding sequence is TGTGCCAGCAGTTCCTCGACAGGAGTTTATGGCTACACCTTC. Amino acids: CASSSSTGVYGYTF.

For the CDR3, the DNA is TGTGCCAGCAGCTTATCCCGGGTACATGAGCAGTTCTTC. This gives the protein CASSLSRVHEQFF. The genes are TRBV11-2 and TRBJ2-1; D is unresolved. Per germline, CDR1 SGHAT and CDR2 FQNNGV. V lost 2 bases and J 8 bases, leaving 10 bases between the germline ends. This CDR3 contains 13 residues.

The chain carries TRBV27 and TRBJ2-2; TRBD2 matches 8 bases. The CDR3 consists of 16 residues. Germline-derived CDR1 and CDR2 are MNHEY and SMNVEV (reference sequence). V was pared by 1 base and J by 2 bases, with 3 bases of the junction left unmatched. The CDR3 region has the DNA TGTGCCAGCAGTTTATACGGGGGGGGAAACACCGGGGAGCTGTTTTTT. Protein: CASSLYGGGNTGELFF.

The chain combines TRBV6-5 with TRBJ2-7; possible D gene TRBD1, 5 bases. The germline V and J ends were trimmed by 4 bases and 4 bases, with 11 bases remaining between them. Germline V gene data show CDR1 as MNHEY and CDR2 as SVGAGI. The CDR3 consists of 13 residues. The CDR3 is CASSFRDTYEQYF. CDR3 nucleotides: TGTGCCAGCAGTTTCAGGGATACTTACGAGCAGTACTTC.

This chain links TRBV14 with TRBJ2-7, with D maybe TRBD2 (8 bases). From germline, CDR1 is SGHDN and CDR2 FVKESK. There are 15 residues in the CDR3. V was cut by 4 bases and J by 4 bases, with 17 bases left in between. The CDR3 nucleotides are TGTGCCAGCAGCCGCGGGAGGACAGGCTTATACGAGCAGTACTTC. Protein: CASSRGRTGLYEQYF.

This rearrangement joins TRBV11-2 to TRBJ2-7; 7 bases match TRBD1. This CDR3 has 14 amino acids. The ends lost 6 bases at V and 2 bases at J; junction bases unmatched: 7. Looked up from germline, CDR1 is SGHAT and CDR2 is FQNNGV. CDR3 DNA sequence: TGTGCCAGCAGACCCTCCGACAGGGCCTACGAGCAGTACTTC. It translates to CASRPSDRAYEQYF.

In this sample, this clone turned up once. The V and J genes are TRBV30 and TRBJ1-3; D is ambiguous. The CDR3 has 14 amino acids. V was shortened by 2 bases and J by 10 bases, with 18 bases between the two germline ends. Looked up from germline, CDR1 is GTSNPN and CDR2 is SVGIG (reference sequence). The CDR3 is CAWSLELEKETIYF. The CDR3 DNA reads as TGTGCCTGGAGTCTAGAGCTCGAAAAGGAGACCATATATTTT.

The chain joins TRBV6-5 to TRBJ2-5, with D uncertain. Per germline, CDR1 MNHEY and CDR2 SVGAGI. The CDR3 has 14 amino acids. Trimming pared 2 bases from V and 4 bases from J, leaving 11 bases between. The CDR3 reads CASSYGASAETQYF. The CDR3 DNA is TGTGCCAGCAGTTACGGAGCGTCGGCAGAGACCCAGTACTTC.

The chain combines TRBV5-1 with TRBJ2-2, with TRBD2 identical over 9 bases. J lost 7 bases, V lost 1 base, and 11 bases had no gene match. CDR1 and CDR2 from the germline V gene are SGHRS and YFSETQ. CDR3 length: 17 amino acids. CDR3 residues: CASSLFLAGPQGGELFF. CDR3 nucleotides: TGCGCCAGCAGCTTGTTCCTAGCGGGGCCTCAGGGCGGGGAGCTGTTTTTT.

The chain combines TRBV5-4 with TRBJ2-1; TRBD1 matches at 11 bases. This CDR3 has 17 amino acids. The ends lost 0 bases at V and 8 bases at J; junction bases unmatched: 10. Germline values: CDR1 SGHNT, CDR2 YYREEE (reference sequence). The CDR3 is CASSLVSWTGGKDEQFF. The DNA for the CDR3 is TGTGCCAGCAGCTTGGTTTCTTGGACAGGGGGCAAAGATGAGCAGTTCTTC.

The chain combines TRBV4-1 with TRBJ1-1, with D possibly being TRBD1 (5 bases). The V gene's germline CDR1 is MGHRA and CDR2 YSYEKL. V lost 2 bases, J lost 3 bases, and 16 bases lay in between. The CDR3 sequence is 16 residues long. The CDR3 region is CASSQPAGGGDTEAFF. Here the CDR3 DNA reads TGCGCCAGCAGCCAACCCGCGGGAGGAGGGGACACTGAAGCTTTCTTT.

The chain has TRBV14 and TRBJ2-1; TRBD1 is a possible D gene (5 bases). This CDR3 spans 13 amino acids. Germline V gene lookup returns CDR1 SGHDN and CDR2 FVKESK. V was cut by 0 bases and J by 10 bases, with 10 bases left in between. As DNA, the CDR3 is TGTGCCAGCAGCCAAGACAGGGTCGGGGAGCAGTTCTTC. Translation gives CASSQDRVGEQFF.

This chain uses TRBV6-5 with TRBJ2-1; no reliable D call. The CDR3 runs 14 residues. Trimming took 4 bases from V and 10 from J, leaving 17 bases between them. Looked up from germline, CDR1 is MNHEY and CDR2 is SVGAGI. CDR3 in DNA: TGTGCCAGCAGTTCGATACTTTCCATGAAGGAGCAGTTCTTC. Translating it yields CASSSILSMKEQFF.

The chain has TRBV27 and TRBJ1-1; a possible D gene is TRBD1 (6 bases). The V and J ends lost 5 bases and 7 bases respectively, with 17 bases between them. In germline, CDR1 is MNHEY, CDR2 SMNVEV (reference sequence). The CDR3 is 14 amino acids. The CDR3 protein is CASSLTGGWDEAFF. CDR3 bases: TGTGCCAGCAGTCTAACGGGGGGCTGGGATGAAGCTTTCTTT.

The V gene is TRBV21-1, the J gene TRBJ2-1; TRBD2, the table's D call, lacks a check against the DNA. TRBV21-1 is assigned pseudogene status. This CDR3 region has 17 residues. CDR3 DNA sequence: TGTGCCAGCAGCAAAGTTCCCCCAGCGGGAGAGTTAAATGAGCAGTTCTTC. This codes for CASSKVPPAGELNEQFF.

The J gene is TRBJ1-5, the V gene TRBV4-1, with no clear D. V lost 4 bases and J lost 3, with 13 bases in between. The CDR3 has 15 amino acids. The germline gives CDR1 MGHRA, CDR2 YSYEKL. The CDR3: CASSLGRRNNQPQHF. The CDR3 DNA reads as TGCGCCAGCAGCCTGGGCAGGCGAAACAATCAGCCCCAGCATTTT.

V and J are TRBV19 and TRBJ1-5, with a possible D match to TRBD1 (6 bases). The CDR3 runs 21 residues. Germline V lookup: CDR1 LNHDA, CDR2 SQIVND (reference sequence). Trimming left V 3 bases short and J 0 bases short, with 27 bases between. The CDR3 protein is CASSMQSTGQLAFYSNQPQHF. The CDR3 coding sequence is TGTGCCAGTAGTATGCAATCAACGGGACAACTCGCGTTCTATAGCAATCAGCCCCAGCATTTT.

J is TRBJ1-5 and V is TRBV2; D is perhaps TRBD1 (5 bases). Germline V gives CDR1 SNHLY, CDR2 FYNNEI. This CDR3 comprises 14 residues. Trimming removed 9 bases from V and 0 bases from J, with 12 bases in between. This CDR3 reads CARGTDYSNQPQHF. The CDR3 DNA reads TGTGCCAGGGGGACTGACTATAGCAATCAGCCCCAGCATTTT.